Shown below are 5 T cell receptor beta chains from a single sample sequenced in a study of blood T cells in healthy people across ages. Combining a sample-barcoded 5' primer with a J-beta primer mix, a second PCR ran for about 6 to 11 cycles. TCRdb processed the 5' RACE reads anew with MiXCR; each CDR3 protein has one entry. Seen here are more than 750,000 distinct CDR3 sequences, 25% to 30% observed once, and the top ten hold approximately 10%. This sample was shared with a second study, whose subject was T cells of mothers and their children.

The sample consisted of blood. The receptors come from a woman between 40 and 55 years old in good health.

This clonotype was observed a few times. This sequence joins TRBV4-1 and TRBJ2-1, with D unresolved. The CDR3 is 15 amino acids. Germline V gives CDR1 MGHRA, CDR2 YSYEKL. V was shortened by 1 base and J by 1 base, with 8 bases between the two germline ends. The CDR3 loop reads CASSQGLYSYNEQFF. The CDR3 DNA sequence: TGCGCCAGCAGCCAAGGACTCTATTCCTACAATGAGCAGTTCTTC.

A word on this clonotype: This may arise from a read error, as a much more abundant clone is one base away. V gene TRBV6-6 combines with J gene TRBJ2-4; D gene unclear. The J call is doubtful: the DNA matches TRBJ2-7 better. Germline values: CDR1 MNHNY, CDR2 SVGAGI (reference sequence). This CDR3 is built from 11 residues. The CDR3 coding sequence is TGTGCCGGCAGTTACTTAGACGAGCAGTACTTC. It yields the protein CAGSYLDEQYF.

This chain uses TRBV27 with TRBJ2-7; D is undetermined. Germline CDR1 reads MNHEY; CDR2 reads SMNVEV (reference sequence). V shed 1 base and J shed 4 bases, with 5 bases lying between them. The CDR3 loop spans 12 amino acids. In DNA, the CDR3 is TGTGCCAGCAGTTTATTACAATACGAGCAGTACTTC. Translating it yields CASSLLQYEQYF.

This chain connects TRBV6-6 to TRBJ1-2; 7 bases map to TRBD1. The V segment lost 0 bases and the J segment 6 bases; nucleotides outside the gene matches: 10. This CDR3 is built from 16 residues. Germline CDR1 MNHNY, CDR2 SVGAGI (reference sequence). The CDR3 region has the DNA TGTGCCAGCAGTTACTCAGGGACAGCATTTAATGATGGCTACACCTTC. It encodes CASSYSGTAFNDGYTF.

This clonotype has at least ten counts. The V and J genes are TRBV18 and TRBJ2-2; 10 positions match TRBD2. Germline lookup yields CDR1 KGHSH and CDR2 LQKENI. Trimming removed 4 bases from V and 0 bases from J; junction bases left unmatched: 14. This CDR3 has 20 amino acids. CDR3 in amino acids: CASSLRTLTSGSTNTGELFF. The CDR3 DNA sequence: TGTGCCAGCTCACTTCGTACCTTGACTAGCGGGTCTACGAACACCGGGGAGCTGTTTTTT.